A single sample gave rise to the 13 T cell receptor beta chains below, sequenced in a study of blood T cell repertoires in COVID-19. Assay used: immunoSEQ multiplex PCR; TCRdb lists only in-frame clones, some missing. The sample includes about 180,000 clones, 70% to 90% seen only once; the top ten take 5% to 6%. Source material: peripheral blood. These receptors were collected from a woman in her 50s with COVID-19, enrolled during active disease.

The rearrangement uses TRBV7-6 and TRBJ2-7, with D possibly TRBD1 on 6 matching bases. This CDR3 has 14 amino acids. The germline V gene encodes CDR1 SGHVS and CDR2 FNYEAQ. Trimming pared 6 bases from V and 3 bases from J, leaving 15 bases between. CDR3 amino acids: CASSPSGDIYEQYF. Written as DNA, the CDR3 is TGTGCCAGCAGTCCTTCAGGGGACATCTACGAGCAGTACTTC.

CDR3 protein: CASRLLGVESYGYTF. In DNA, the CDR3 is TGTGCCAGCAGACTCCTCGGGGTTGAAAGCTATGGCTACACCTTC. V and J are TRBV2 and TRBJ1-2, with D unclear. V lost 6 bases and J 4 bases, leaving 18 bases between the germline ends. The CDR3 extends over 15 amino acids. CDR1 is SNHLY and CDR2 is FYNNEI in the germline V gene.

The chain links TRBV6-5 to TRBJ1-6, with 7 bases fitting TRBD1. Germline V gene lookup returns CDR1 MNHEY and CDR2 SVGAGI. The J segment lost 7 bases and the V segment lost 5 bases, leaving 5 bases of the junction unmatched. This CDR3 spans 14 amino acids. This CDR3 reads CASSLTGENSPLHF. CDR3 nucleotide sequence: TGTGCCAGCAGTCTAACAGGGGAAAATTCACCCCTCCACTTT.

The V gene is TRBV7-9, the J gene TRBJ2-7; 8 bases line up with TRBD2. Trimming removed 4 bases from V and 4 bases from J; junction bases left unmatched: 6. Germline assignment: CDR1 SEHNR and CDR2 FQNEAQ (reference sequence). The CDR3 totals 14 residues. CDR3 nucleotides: TGTGCCAGCAGCTCCGGGGGGGCGGGATACGAGCAGTACTTC. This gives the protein CASSSGGAGYEQYF.

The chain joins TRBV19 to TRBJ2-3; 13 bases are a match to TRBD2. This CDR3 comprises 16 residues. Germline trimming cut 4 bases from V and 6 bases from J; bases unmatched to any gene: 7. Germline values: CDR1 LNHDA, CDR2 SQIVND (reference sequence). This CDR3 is CASSKTSGGAVDTQYF. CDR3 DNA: TGTGCCAGTAGTAAAACTAGCGGGGGGGCAGTCGATACGCAGTATTTT.

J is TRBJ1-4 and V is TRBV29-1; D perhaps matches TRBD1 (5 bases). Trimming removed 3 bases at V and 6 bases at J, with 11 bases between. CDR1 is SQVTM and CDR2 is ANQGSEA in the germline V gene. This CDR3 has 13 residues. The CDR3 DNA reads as TGCAGCGTTGACCGGGGGGGGGATGAAAAACTGTTTTTT. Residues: CSVDRGGDEKLFF.

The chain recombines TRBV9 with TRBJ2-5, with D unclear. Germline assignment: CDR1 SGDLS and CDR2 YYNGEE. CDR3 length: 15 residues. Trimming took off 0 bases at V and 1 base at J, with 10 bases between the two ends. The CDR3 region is CASSVASTPQETQYF. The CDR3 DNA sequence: TGTGCCAGCAGCGTAGCCTCGACACCCCAAGAGACCCAGTACTTC. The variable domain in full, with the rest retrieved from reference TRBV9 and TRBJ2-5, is DSGVTQTPKHLITATGQRVTLRCSPRSGDLSVYWYQQSLDQGLQFLIQYYNGEERAKGNILERFSAQQFPDLHSELNLSSLELGDSALYFCASSVASTPQETQYFGPGTRLLVL.

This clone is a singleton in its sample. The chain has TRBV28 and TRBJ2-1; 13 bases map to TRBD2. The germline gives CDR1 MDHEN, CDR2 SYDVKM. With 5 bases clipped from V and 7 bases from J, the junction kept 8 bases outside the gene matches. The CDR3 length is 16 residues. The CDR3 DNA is TGTGCCAGCAGTCAAACTAGCGGGGGGGCCTGGAATGAGCAGTTCTTC. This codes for CASSQTSGGAWNEQFF.

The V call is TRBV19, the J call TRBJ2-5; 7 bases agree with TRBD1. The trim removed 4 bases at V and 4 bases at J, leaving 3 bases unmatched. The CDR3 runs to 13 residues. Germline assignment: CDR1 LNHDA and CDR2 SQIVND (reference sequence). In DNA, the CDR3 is TGTGCCAGTAGTACCACAGGGGCAGAGACCCAGTACTTC. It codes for CASSTTGAETQYF. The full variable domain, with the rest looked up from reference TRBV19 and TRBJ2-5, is DGGITQSPKYLFRKEGQNVTLSCEQNLNHDAMYWYRQDPGQGLRLIYYSQIVNDFQKGDIAEGYSVSREKKESFPLTVTSAQKNPTAFYLCASSTTGAETQYFGPGTRLLVL.

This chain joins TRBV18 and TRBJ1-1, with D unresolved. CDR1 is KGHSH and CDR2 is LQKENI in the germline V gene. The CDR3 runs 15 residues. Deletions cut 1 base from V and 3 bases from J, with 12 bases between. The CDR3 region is CASSPLELLDTEAFF. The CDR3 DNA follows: TGTGCCAGCTCACCACTGGAGCTGCTGGACACTGAAGCTTTCTTT.

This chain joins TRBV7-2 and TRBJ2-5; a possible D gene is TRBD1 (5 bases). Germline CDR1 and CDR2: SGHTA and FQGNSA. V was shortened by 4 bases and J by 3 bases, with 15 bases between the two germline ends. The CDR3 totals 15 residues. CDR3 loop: CASSSYRSNKETQYF. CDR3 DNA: TGTGCCAGCAGCTCCTACAGGTCTAACAAAGAGACCCAGTACTTC.

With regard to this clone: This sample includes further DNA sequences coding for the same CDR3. Here the CDR3 reads CASRVGQYYGYTF. CDR3 nucleotides: TGTGCCAGCAGAGTTGGACAGTACTATGGCTACACCTTC. The chain uses TRBV6-5 and TRBJ1-2; a possible D gene is TRBD1 (6 bases). The CDR3 covers 13 residues. Trimming shortened V by 6 bases and J by 3 bases, and 11 bases separated the two germline ends. Per germline, CDR1 MNHEY and CDR2 SVGAGI.

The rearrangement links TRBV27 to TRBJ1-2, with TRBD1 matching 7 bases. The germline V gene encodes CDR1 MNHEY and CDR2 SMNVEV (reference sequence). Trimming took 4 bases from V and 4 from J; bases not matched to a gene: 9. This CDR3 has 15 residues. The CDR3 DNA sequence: TGTGCCAGCAGTTCAACAGGGGCGGACGGCTATGGCTACACCTTC. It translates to CASSSTGADGYGYTF.